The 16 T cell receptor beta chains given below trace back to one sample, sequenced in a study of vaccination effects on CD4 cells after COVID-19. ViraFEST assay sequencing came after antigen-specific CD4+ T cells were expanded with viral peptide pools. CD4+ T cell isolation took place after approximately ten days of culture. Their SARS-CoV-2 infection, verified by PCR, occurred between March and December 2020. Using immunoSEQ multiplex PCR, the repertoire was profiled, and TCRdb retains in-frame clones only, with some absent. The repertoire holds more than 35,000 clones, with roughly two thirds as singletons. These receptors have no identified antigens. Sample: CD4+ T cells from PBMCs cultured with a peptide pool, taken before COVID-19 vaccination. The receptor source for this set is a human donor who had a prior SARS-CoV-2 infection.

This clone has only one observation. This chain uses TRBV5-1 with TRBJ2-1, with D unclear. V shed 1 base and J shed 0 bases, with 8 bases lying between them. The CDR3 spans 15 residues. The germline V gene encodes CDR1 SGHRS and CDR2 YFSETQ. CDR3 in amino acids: CASSLYSSSYNEQFF. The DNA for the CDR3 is TGCGCCAGCAGCTTGTACAGCAGCTCCTACAATGAGCAGTTCTTC.

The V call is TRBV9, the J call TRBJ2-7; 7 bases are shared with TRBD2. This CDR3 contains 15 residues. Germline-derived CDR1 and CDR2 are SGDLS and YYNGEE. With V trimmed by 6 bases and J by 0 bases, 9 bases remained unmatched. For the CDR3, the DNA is TGTGCCAGCAACCCCGGAGGCGGGAGCTCCTACGAGCAGTACTTC. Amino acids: CASNPGGGSSYEQYF.

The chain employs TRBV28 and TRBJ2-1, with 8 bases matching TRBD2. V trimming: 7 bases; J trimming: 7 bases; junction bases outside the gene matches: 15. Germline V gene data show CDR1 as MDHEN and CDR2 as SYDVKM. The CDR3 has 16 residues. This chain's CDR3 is CASNQWSGRVENEQFF. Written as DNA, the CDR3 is TGTGCCAGCAACCAATGGAGCGGGAGAGTGGAGAATGAGCAGTTCTTC.

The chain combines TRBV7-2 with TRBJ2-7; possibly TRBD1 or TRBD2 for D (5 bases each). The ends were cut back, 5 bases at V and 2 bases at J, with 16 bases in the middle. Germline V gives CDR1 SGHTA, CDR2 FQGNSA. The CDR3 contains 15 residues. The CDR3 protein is CASSLQGRVTYEQYF. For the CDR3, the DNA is TGTGCCAGCAGCCTGCAGGGACGGGTAACCTACGAGCAGTACTTC. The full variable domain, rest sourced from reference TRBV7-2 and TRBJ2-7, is GAGVSQSPSNKVTEKGKDVELRCDPISGHTALYWYRQSLGQGLEFLIYFQGNSAPDKSGLPSDRFSAERTGGSVSTLTIQRTQQEDSAVYLCASSLQGRVTYEQYFGPGTRLTVT.

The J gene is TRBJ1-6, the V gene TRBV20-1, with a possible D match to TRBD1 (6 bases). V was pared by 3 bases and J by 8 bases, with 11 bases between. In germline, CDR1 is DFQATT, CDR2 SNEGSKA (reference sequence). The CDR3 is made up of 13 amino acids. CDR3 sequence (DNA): TGCAGTGCTAGTCAGGGGAGGGATTCACCCCTCCACTTT. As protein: CSASQGRDSPLHF.

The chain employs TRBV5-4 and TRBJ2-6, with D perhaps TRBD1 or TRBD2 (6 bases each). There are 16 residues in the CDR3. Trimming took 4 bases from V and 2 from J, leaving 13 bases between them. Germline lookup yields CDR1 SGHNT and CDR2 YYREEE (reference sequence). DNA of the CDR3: TGTGCCAGCAGCCCCCGGGGGCGGGCTGGGGCCAACGTCCTGACTTTC. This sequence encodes CASSPRGRAGANVLTF.

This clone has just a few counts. The CDR3: CASSFPSGGPDTQYF. In DNA form, the CDR3 reads TGCGCCAGCAGCTTCCCTAGCGGGGGCCCCGATACGCAGTATTTT. The chain joins TRBV5-1 to TRBJ2-3, with TRBD2 identical over 10 bases. Germline V gene data show CDR1 as SGHRS and CDR2 as YFSETQ. CDR3 length: 15 residues. The J segment lost 6 bases and the V segment lost 2 bases, leaving 6 bases of the junction unmatched.

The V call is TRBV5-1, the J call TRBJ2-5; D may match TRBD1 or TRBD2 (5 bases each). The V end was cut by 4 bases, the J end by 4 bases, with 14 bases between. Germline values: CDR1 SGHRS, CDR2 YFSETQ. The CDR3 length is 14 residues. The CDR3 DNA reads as TGCGCCAGCAGCCGGGGCCTGTCTGGAGAGACCCAGTACTTC. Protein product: CASSRGLSGETQYF. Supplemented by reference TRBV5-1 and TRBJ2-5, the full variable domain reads KAGVTQTPRYLIKTRGQQVTLSCSPISGHRSVSWYQQTPGQGLQFLFEYFSETQRNKGNFPGRFSGRQFSNSRSEMNVSTLELGDSALYLCASSRGLSGETQYFGPGTRLLVL.

The CDR3 sequence is CATSDSGQTGSYEQYF. In DNA form, the CDR3 reads TGTGCCACCAGTGACTCGGGACAGACTGGATCCTACGAGCAGTACTTC. The chain is built from TRBV24-1 and TRBJ2-7; 7 nucleotides agree with TRBD1. CDR1 and CDR2 from the germline V gene are KGHDR and SFDVKD. Trimming at V came to 4 bases and at J to 1 base, leaving 9 bases not matched to a gene. The CDR3 runs 16 residues.

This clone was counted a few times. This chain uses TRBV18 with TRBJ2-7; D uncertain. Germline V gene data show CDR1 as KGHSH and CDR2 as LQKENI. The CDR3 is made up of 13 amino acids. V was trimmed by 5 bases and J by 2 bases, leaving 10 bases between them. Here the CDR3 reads CASSADQTYEQYF. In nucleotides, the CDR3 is TGTGCCAGCTCAGCGGACCAGACCTACGAGCAGTACTTC. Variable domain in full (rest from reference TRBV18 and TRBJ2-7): NAGVMQNPRHLVRRRGQEARLRCSPMKGHSHVYWYRQLPEEGLKFMVYLQKENIIDESGMPKERFSAEFPKEGPSILRIQQVVRGDSAAYFCASSADQTYEQYFGPGTRLTVT.

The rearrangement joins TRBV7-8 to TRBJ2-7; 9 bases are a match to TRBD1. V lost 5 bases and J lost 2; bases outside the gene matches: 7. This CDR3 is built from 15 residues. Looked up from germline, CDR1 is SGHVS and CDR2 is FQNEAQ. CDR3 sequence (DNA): TGTGCCAGCAGCCGCCCCCGGGACAGGGCCTACGAGCAGTACTTC. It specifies CASSRPRDRAYEQYF.

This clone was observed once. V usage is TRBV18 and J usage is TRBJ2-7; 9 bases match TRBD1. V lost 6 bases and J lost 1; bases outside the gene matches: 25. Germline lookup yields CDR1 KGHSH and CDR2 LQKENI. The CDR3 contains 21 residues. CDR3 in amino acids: CASSPNPGQGQSGSTSYEQYF. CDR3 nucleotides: TGTGCCAGCTCGCCAAACCCGGGACAGGGCCAATCCGGGTCCACATCCTACGAGCAGTACTTC.

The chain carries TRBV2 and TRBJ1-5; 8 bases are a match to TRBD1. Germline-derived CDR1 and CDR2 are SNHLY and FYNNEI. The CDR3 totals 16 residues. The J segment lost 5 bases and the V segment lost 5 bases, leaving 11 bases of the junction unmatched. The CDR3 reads CASSSGQGGGDQPQHF. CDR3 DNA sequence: TGTGCCAGCAGTTCCGGACAGGGTGGGGGAGATCAGCCCCAGCATTTT.

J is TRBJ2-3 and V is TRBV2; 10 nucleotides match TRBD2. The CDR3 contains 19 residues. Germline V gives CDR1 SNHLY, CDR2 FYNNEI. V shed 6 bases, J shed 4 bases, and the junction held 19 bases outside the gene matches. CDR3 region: CASRPWSLAGDSVPDTQYF. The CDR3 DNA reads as TGTGCCAGCAGGCCCTGGTCGCTAGCGGGGGACTCGGTCCCAGATACGCAGTATTTT.

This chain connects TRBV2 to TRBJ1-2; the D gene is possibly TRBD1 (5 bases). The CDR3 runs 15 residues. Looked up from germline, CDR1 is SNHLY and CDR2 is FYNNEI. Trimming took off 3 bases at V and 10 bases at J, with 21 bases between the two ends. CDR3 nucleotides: TGTGCCAGCAGTGAGGAACGCGGGGCATATGGGGACTACACCTTC. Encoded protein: CASSEERGAYGDYTF.

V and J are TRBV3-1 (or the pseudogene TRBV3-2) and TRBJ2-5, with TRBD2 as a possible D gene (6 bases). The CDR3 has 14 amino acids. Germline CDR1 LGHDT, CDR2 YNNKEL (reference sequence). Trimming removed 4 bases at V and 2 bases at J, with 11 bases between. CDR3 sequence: CASSPRREQETQYF. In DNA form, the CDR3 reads TGTGCCAGCAGCCCTCGTCGGGAGCAAGAGACCCAGTACTTC.